The clone carrying this T cell receptor (beta chain) was counted ten times or more. The antigen is undetermined. Trimming pared 2 bases from V and 11 bases from J, leaving 12 bases between. CDR1 and CDR2 (germline): SGHTA, FQGNSA. The CDR3 sequence is 12 residues long. This entry is derived from a study of T-cell memory formation after mild COVID-19. Looking at the study overall: Each donor largely had its own TCR clusters.

Study-level points and caveats: Mainly CM and EM harbored the contracting CD4+ clones; mainly EMRA harbored the CD8+ ones. Day 15 to 85 contracting clones showed balanced CD4/CD8; day 15 to 37 expanders favored CD4+.

Constant-segment primers and 5'RACE yielded cDNA libraries for TCR alpha and TCR beta, each carrying sample barcodes and UMIs. TCRdb processed the 5' RACE reads anew with MiXCR; each CDR3 protein has one entry. Here the sample spans about 270,000 distinct CDR3 sequences, 15% being singletons. The genes are TRBV7-2 and TRBJ1-1, with D perhaps matching TRBD1 (5 bases). Sample: PBMCs or a T cell subset sorted from them (not recorded which). The source is an adult woman who had mild COVID-19 (a few samples of this study predate the infection). Cell type and time point are not known. CDR3 loop: CASSLQGRQAFF. The CDR3 nucleotides are TGTGCCAGCAGCTTACAGGGCCGCCAGGCTTTCTTT.